Listed here is a single TCR beta chain. Antigen specificity is unknown. The entry originates in a study of cytomegalovirus exposure and HLA in healthy donors. The germline CDR1 and CDR2 sequences are MNHNY and SVGAGI (reference sequence). V was pared by 4 bases and J by 0 bases, with 3 bases of the junction left unmatched. The CDR3 covers 14 residues. PCR amplification relied on 60 Vbeta primers (plus 13 Jbeta primers). Clones were read by immunoSEQ multiplex PCR, and TCRdb kept only the in-frame ones, dropping some. The sample lists roughly 300,000 clones, roughly 88% occurring once. Findings and limits, study-wide: Roughly even sequencing depth across donors was the assumption behind the presence/absence analyses. Previous analysis showed most TCR beta V segments were productive about 90% or about 30% of the time. The classifier, whose performance was assessed in both the original and validation cohorts, reportedly diagnosed cytomegalovirus status with high specificity and sensitivity.

Sequenced input: PBMCs. The sequence derives from a man aged 35-49 years in good health and CMV-seropositive. The rearrangement joins TRBV6-6 to TRBJ2-7, with 7 positions matching TRBD1. CDR3 sequence: CASSSRTGSYEQYF. Written as DNA, the CDR3 is TGTGCCAGCAGTTCCCGGACAGGCTCCTACGAGCAGTACTTC.